This T cell receptor (beta chain) is drawn from a study of neurological immune-mediated disorders. Study overall: Multiple sclerosis patients (n ≈ 34) included approximately 30 with relapsing-remitting and 3 with secondary progressive disease.

This clonotype was detected ten times or more. The CDR3 consists of 15 residues. J gave up 6 bases and V 3 bases, and 7 bases lay outside the gene matches. Each TCR transcript was tagged with a 10-nucleotide random UMI during 5'RACE. TCRdb itself ran the 5' RACE reads through MiXCR, one entry per CDR3 protein. Of about 40,000 distinct CDR3 sequences in the sample, approximately 2.4% were seen once. The specimen was PBMCs. This TCR came from a man aged 50 to 60 with multiple sclerosis. This rearrangement joins TRBV12-3 or TRBV12-4 to TRBJ2-3; 9 nucleotides line up with TRBD2. This CDR3 is CASSLRRGGPDTQYF. The CDR3 DNA follows: TGTGCCAGCAGTTTGCGGCGGGGGGGCCCCGATACGCAGTATTTT.